One sample yielded the 25 T cell receptor beta chains listed below, sequenced in a study of neurological immune-mediated disorders. TCRdb passed the 5' RACE reads through MiXCR, listing each CDR3 protein once. Altogether around 40,000 distinct CDR3 sequences are present, 7.2% being singletons, with the ten largest covering 5.5% to 6%. The sequenced sample consisted of CD4+ T cells from blood. The source of these receptors is a man aged 50 or older in good health.

In its sample, this clonotype was seen many times. The CDR3 DNA follows: TGCGCCAGCAGCCAAAGACCTCTGGCGGACCAAGAGACCCAGTACTTC. This codes for CASSQRPLADQETQYF. This chain uses TRBV4-3 with TRBJ2-5; D is ambiguous. The germline V and J ends were trimmed by 2 bases and 0 bases, with 13 bases remaining between them. The CDR3 consists of 16 residues. Per germline, CDR1 LGHNA and CDR2 YSLEER.

There are many counts of this clonotype. This sequence joins TRBV5-1 and TRBJ2-7; 10 nucleotides align to TRBD2. After removal of 4 bases from V and 0 bases from J, the junction contained 1 base not matched to a gene. The germline V gene has CDR1 SGHRS and CDR2 YFSETQ. This CDR3 is 14 amino acids long. CDR3 coding DNA: TGCGCCAGCAGCCCTAGCGGGAGCTCCTACGAGCAGTACTTC. Translated, it gives CASSPSGSSYEQYF.

V and J are TRBV25-1 and TRBJ2-2; 7 nucleotides line up with TRBD1. The V and J ends lost 7 bases and 0 bases, in that order; junction bases with no gene match: 2. The CDR3 extends over 14 amino acids. Per germline, CDR1 MGHDK and CDR2 SYGVNS. For the CDR3, the DNA is TGTGCCAGCACTGGACAGGCGAACACCGGGGAGCTGTTTTTT. It yields the protein CASTGQANTGELFF.

The chain joins TRBV30 to TRBJ2-3; D may correspond to TRBD1 or TRBD2 (6 bases each). Germline assignment: CDR1 GTSNPN and CDR2 SVGIG (reference sequence). V was pared by 2 bases and J by 5 bases, with 11 bases between. CDR3 length: 13 residues. In DNA form, the CDR3 reads TGTGCCTGGAGTAGGGGGGTTGGAGATACGCAGTATTTT. Its translation: CAWSRGVGDTQYF.

In this sample, this clonotype turned up many times. V usage is TRBV6-4 and J usage is TRBJ1-1; TRBD1 might be the D (5 bases). Trimming left V 5 bases short and J 1 base short, with 8 bases between. From germline, CDR1 is MRHNA and CDR2 SNTAGT. This CDR3 is 13 amino acids long. As DNA, the CDR3 is TGTGCCAGCAGTCAACAGGAGAACACTGAAGCTTTCTTT. Its translation is CASSQQENTEAFF.

This clonotype was seen many times. The chain carries TRBV27 and TRBJ2-3; 8 positions match TRBD2. Trimming took 2 bases from V and 2 from J; bases not matched to a gene: 3. The CDR3 runs 15 residues. CDR1 and CDR2 (germline): MNHEY, SMNVEV (reference sequence). CDR3 residues: CASSLRREATDTQYF. The CDR3 DNA reads as TGTGCCAGCAGTTTAAGGCGGGAGGCCACAGATACGCAGTATTTT.

At least ten counts were recorded for this clonotype. The J gene is TRBJ1-3, the V gene TRBV20-1, with 7 bases aligning to TRBD1. CDR1 and CDR2 from the germline V gene are DFQATT and SNEGSKA (reference sequence). Germline trimming cut 6 bases from V and 3 bases from J; bases unmatched to any gene: 11. This CDR3 is built from 15 residues. The CDR3 region is CSARGGSARGNTIYF. The CDR3 nucleotides read TGCAGTGCCAGGGGGGGGAGCGCTCGTGGAAACACCATATATTTT.

There are many counts of this clonotype. The chain recombines TRBV9 with TRBJ2-3, with 7 positions matching TRBD1. The CDR3 loop spans 17 amino acids. Trimming cost V 3 bases and J 2 bases; bases outside gene matches: 12. CDR1 and CDR2 from the germline V gene are SGDLS and YYNGEE. Here the CDR3 DNA reads TGTGCCAGCAGCGCTTCGGACAGGACCACTTTCACAGATACGCAGTATTTT. Translated, it gives CASSASDRTTFTDTQYF. The full variable domain, rest sourced from reference TRBV9 and TRBJ2-3, is DSGVTQTPKHLITATGQRVTLRCSPRSGDLSVYWYQQSLDQGLQFLIQYYNGEERAKGNILERFSAQQFPDLHSELNLSSLELGDSALYFCASSASDRTTFTDTQYFGPGTRLTVL.

This clonotype was counted many times. The gene calls are TRBV7-2 and TRBJ2-3; 8 nucleotides line up with TRBD1. This CDR3 has 15 residues. V lost 6 bases to trimming and J lost 4 bases; unmatched junction nucleotides: 9. In germline, CDR1 is SGHTA, CDR2 FQGNSA. The CDR3: CASRPGQGGADTQYF. The DNA for the CDR3 is TGTGCCAGCAGACCTGGACAGGGCGGGGCAGATACGCAGTATTTT.

This clonotype was seen repeatedly, ten times or more. V usage is TRBV5-5 and J usage is TRBJ1-1, with 8 bases matching TRBD1. CDR1 is SGHKS, CDR2 YYEKEE, per germline (reference sequence). The CDR3 runs to 15 residues. J was trimmed by 0 bases and V by 9 bases; bases with no gene match: 10. DNA of the CDR3: TGTGCCACCAAAGGACAGGGCAGCGTGAACACTGAAGCTTTCTTT. Translating gives CATKGQGSVNTEAFF.

This clonotype has a count of ten or more. The J gene is TRBJ1-2, the V gene TRBV7-2; D not certain. This CDR3 has 13 residues. Germline-derived CDR1 and CDR2 are SGHTA and FQGNSA. V was cut by 7 bases and J by 3 bases, with 12 bases left in between. Here the CDR3 reads CASTPRLYYGYTF. The CDR3 coding sequence is TGTGCCAGCACACCCAGGTTATACTATGGCTACACCTTC.

This clonotype was recorded at least ten times. This chain joins TRBV6-2 or TRBV6-3 and TRBJ2-2; maybe TRBD1 (5 bases). Trimming pared 6 bases from V and 5 bases from J, leaving 13 bases between. CDR1 and CDR2 from the germline V gene are MNHEY and SVGEGT. The CDR3 totals 14 residues. The CDR3 spells CASSLRQKTGELFF. The CDR3 DNA reads TGTGCCAGCAGCCTAAGACAGAAAACCGGGGAGCTGTTTTTT.

This clonotype was observed at least ten times. V and J are TRBV19 and TRBJ2-6; maybe TRBD2 (6 bases). Trimming stripped 5 bases from V and 4 bases from J, with 9 bases between. Germline values: CDR1 LNHDA, CDR2 SQIVND (reference sequence). The CDR3 length is 14 residues. The DNA of the CDR3 is TGTGCCAGTAGTGTTAGCGGCGGGGCCAACGTCCTGACTTTC. Translation: CASSVSGGANVLTF.

The genes are TRBV27 and TRBJ1-1; D remains ambiguous. Germline CDR1 MNHEY, CDR2 SMNVEV (reference sequence). The CDR3 has 13 residues. The V and J ends lost 9 bases and 1 base respectively, with 12 bases between them. In nucleotides, the CDR3 is TGTGCCAGTAGTATGCGAGCGAACACTGAAGCTTTCTTT. Amino acid sequence: CASSMRANTEAFF.

This clonotype was recorded at least ten times. This chain connects TRBV5-1 to TRBJ2-7; tentative D call: TRBD2 (6 bases). From germline, CDR1 is SGHRS and CDR2 YFSETQ. This CDR3 is 13 amino acids long. Trimming shortened V by 3 bases and J by 3 bases, and 10 bases separated the two germline ends. CDR3 loop: CASSSTSSYEQYF. In DNA, the CDR3 is TGCGCCAGCAGCTCTACTAGCAGCTACGAGCAGTACTTC.

This clonotype occurred many times. The genes are TRBV30 and TRBJ2-1; 10 positions agree with TRBD2. The V segment lost 2 bases and the J segment 12 bases; nucleotides outside the gene matches: 7. The germline CDR1 and CDR2 sequences are GTSNPN and SVGIG (reference sequence). The CDR3 has 13 residues. In nucleotides, the CDR3 is TGTGCCTGGAGTCCGCGGACTAGCGGCGGGCAGTTCTTC. Protein sequence: CAWSPRTSGGQFF.

This clonotype was counted many times. The chain is built from TRBV7-9 and TRBJ2-5; TRBD1 aligns across 8 bases. CDR3 length: 15 amino acids. Germline CDR1 reads SEHNR; CDR2 reads FQNEAQ (reference sequence). Losses at the gene ends were 3 bases for V and 5 bases for J; bases not matched to a gene: 8. The DNA for the CDR3 is TGTGCCAGCAGCTTGGGTGGACAGGGCTATGAGACCCAGTACTTC. Translation: CASSLGGQGYETQYF.

This clonotype was seen only a few times. The J gene is TRBJ2-5, the V gene TRBV28; 7 bases are shared with TRBD2. V lost 10 bases and J lost 0; bases outside the gene matches: 8. Germline-derived CDR1 and CDR2 are MDHEN and SYDVKM. The CDR3 loop spans 14 amino acids. CDR3 region: CATKSAGDQETQYF. Here the CDR3 DNA reads TGTGCCACCAAAAGCGCGGGAGACCAAGAGACCCAGTACTTC.

This clonotype occurred many times. The chain recombines TRBV7-2 with TRBJ2-7, with D perhaps given as TRBD1 or TRBD2 (5 bases each). Trimming removed 5 bases from V and 0 bases from J, with 17 bases in between. There are 16 residues in the CDR3. Germline V gene lookup returns CDR1 SGHTA and CDR2 FQGNSA. Written as DNA, the CDR3 is TGTGCCAGCAGCCAGGGACCGGCCAGATCCTCCTACGAGCAGTACTTC. Protein sequence: CASSQGPARSSYEQYF.

This clonotype was seen repeatedly, ten times or more. The chain joins TRBV6-2 or TRBV6-3 to TRBJ2-1; 9 nucleotides line up with TRBD2. The J segment lost 4 bases and the V segment lost 6 bases, leaving 10 bases of the junction unmatched. Per germline, CDR1 MNHEY and CDR2 SVGEGT. The CDR3 spans 16 residues. The DNA of the CDR3 is TGTGCCAGCAGAAAACCTGGACTAGCGAATTACAATGAGCAGTTCTTC. Amino acids: CASRKPGLANYNEQFF.

This clonotype was counted many times. The CDR3 DNA reads TGTGCCAGCAGCTTGGGGTGGGGACAGCCTTCCACAGATACGCAGTATTTT. Its translation is CASSLGWGQPSTDTQYF. This chain joins TRBV5-5 and TRBJ2-3; TRBD1 agrees at 7 bases. CDR3 length equals 17 residues. With V trimmed by 0 bases and J by 2 bases, 9 bases remained unmatched. In germline, CDR1 is SGHKS, CDR2 YYEKEE (reference sequence).

This clonotype was found many times. The chain couples TRBV9 to TRBJ2-3; TRBD2 is a possible D gene (5 bases). Per the germline V gene, CDR1 is SGDLS and CDR2 is YYNGEE. The CDR3 spans 16 residues. Between the trimmed V and J ends, which lost 2 bases and 2 bases, there was a span of 15 bases. CDR3 region: CASSVENRLNTDTQYF. The CDR3 bases are TGTGCCAGCAGCGTCGAAAACCGACTAAACACAGATACGCAGTATTTT.

In its sample, this clonotype was seen many times. The V gene is TRBV4-1, the J gene TRBJ2-5; 10 nucleotides align to TRBD2. Germline V gene lookup returns CDR1 MGHRA and CDR2 YSYEKL. The CDR3 sequence is 16 residues long. Trimming removed 3 bases from V and 2 bases from J; junction bases left unmatched: 6. The CDR3 here is CASSQGAGGVQETQYF. The CDR3 DNA is TGCGCCAGCAGCCAGGGAGCGGGAGGGGTTCAAGAGACCCAGTACTTC.

The table lists this clonotype with many counts. The chain has TRBV20-1 and TRBJ2-1, with D maybe TRBD2 (6 bases). The germline V and J ends were trimmed by 4 bases and 6 bases, with 16 bases remaining between them. The CDR3 loop spans 14 amino acids. Germline V CDR1 and CDR2: DFQATT, SNEGSKA (reference sequence). The CDR3 DNA reads TGCAGTGCTAAAGGCGGGATATTTCTCAATGAGCAGTTCTTC. Translated, it gives CSAKGGIFLNEQFF.

This clonotype was seen ten or more times. The genes are TRBV28 and TRBJ2-7; tentatively, D is TRBD2 (5 bases). The CDR3 length is 16 residues. Germline CDR1 MDHEN, CDR2 SYDVKM. V lost 1 base and J lost 3, with 16 bases in between. The chain's CDR3 is CASSLLLADNFYEQYF. The DNA for the CDR3 is TGTGCCAGCAGTTTATTGCTAGCTGATAATTTCTACGAGCAGTACTTC.